This TCR beta chain was recorded in a study of CD8 T cells in ankylosing spondylitis. As concerns this clonotype: Its antigen is unknown. An end of the junction differs from the germline gene, which may be a read error.

This CDR3 is 18 amino acids long. With molecular barcodes, quantitative 5'-RACE was used to make the TCR beta libraries. TCRdb re-called the 5' RACE reads with MiXCR, one entry per CDR3 protein. The sample includes 200,000 or so distinct CDR3 sequences, under 15% of them seen just once. Notes on the study in general: A number of the motif variants had already been described in reactive arthritis synovial fluid and blood. Enrichment of disease-linked clones was reportedly significant in matched ankylosing spondylitis synovial fluid.

The sequencing sample was made of blood, either unsorted or a sorted T cell fraction (not recorded which). The source is a female donor with ankylosing spondylitis or in good health (not recorded which). The J gene is TRBJ1-1, the V gene TRBV12-3 or TRBV12-4; TRBD1 might be the D (6 bases). The CDR3 loop is CAISFILRGRRRGTEAFF. The CDR3 coding sequence is TGTGCCATCAGTTTCATTCTTCGGGGGCGCAGACGGGGGACTGAAGCTTTCTTT.